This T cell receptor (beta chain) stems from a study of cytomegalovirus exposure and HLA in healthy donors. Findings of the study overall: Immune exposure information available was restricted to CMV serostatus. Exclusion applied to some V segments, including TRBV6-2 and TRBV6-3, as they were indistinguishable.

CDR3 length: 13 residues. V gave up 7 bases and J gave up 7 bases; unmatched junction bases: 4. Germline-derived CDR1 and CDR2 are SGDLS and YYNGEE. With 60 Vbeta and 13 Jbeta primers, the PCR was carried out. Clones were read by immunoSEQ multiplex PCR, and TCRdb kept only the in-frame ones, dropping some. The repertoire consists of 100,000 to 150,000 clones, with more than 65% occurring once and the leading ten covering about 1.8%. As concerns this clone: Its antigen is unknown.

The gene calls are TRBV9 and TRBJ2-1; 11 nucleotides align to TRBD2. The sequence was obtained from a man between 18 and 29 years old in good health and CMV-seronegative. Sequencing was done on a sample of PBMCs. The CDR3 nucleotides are TGTGCCAGCCGGGCTAGCGGGGGGAATGAGCAGTTCTTC. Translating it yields CASRASGGNEQFF.